Listed here are 19 T cell receptor beta chains from one sample, sequenced in a study of cytomegalovirus exposure and HLA in healthy donors (dated by TCRdb to 2015 to 2018). The library was made by the immunoSEQ multiplex PCR assay. TCRdb obtained this table from immuneACCESS and retained in-frame rearrangements with V and J assigned. These tables miss some clones; where compared with another copy, unresolved V genes account for less than half of the shortfall, and the remainder is unexplained. The sample contains about 130,000 clones, about 91% of them found a single time. Of the sample, 0.95% to 1.5% is held by the ten largest clones. Sequences were obtained from PBMCs. These receptors originate from a woman aged 18-29 years in good health and CMV-seronegative.

This chain links TRBV10-3 with TRBJ1-1, with D possibly matching TRBD1 (5 bases). Per germline, CDR1 ENHRY and CDR2 SYGVKD. The CDR3 loop spans 13 amino acids. Trimming took off 4 bases at V and 7 bases at J, with 13 bases between the two ends. CDR3 sequence reads: CAISGGGMSEAFF. The CDR3 nucleotides are TGTGCCATCAGTGGTGGGGGGATGAGTGAAGCTTTCTTT.

The chain links TRBV5-1 to TRBJ2-5; D is uncertain. The V gene's germline CDR1 is SGHRS and CDR2 YFSETQ. This CDR3 contains 16 residues. The V end was cut by 1 base, the J end by 5 bases, with 18 bases between. The CDR3 loop reads CASSLNSSPLGETQYF. CDR3 coding DNA: TGCGCCAGCAGCTTGAATTCGTCTCCCCTCGGGGAGACCCAGTACTTC.

The chain is built from TRBV2 and TRBJ1-4; TRBD1 might be the D (6 bases). This CDR3 contains 16 residues. V lost 5 bases, J lost 4 bases, and 17 bases lay in between. Germline V CDR1 and CDR2: SNHLY, FYNNEI. CDR3 DNA sequence: TGTGCCAGCAGTTACCAGGGGTCCAACGGTAATGAAAAACTGTTTTTT. This sequence encodes CASSYQGSNGNEKLFF.

The rearrangement links TRBV7-9 to TRBJ2-7, with a tentative D call TRBD2 (6 bases). The germline V gene encodes CDR1 SEHNR and CDR2 FQNEAQ (reference sequence). V shed 5 bases and J shed 5 bases, with 16 bases lying between them. The CDR3 has 14 residues. DNA for the CDR3: TGTGCCAGCAGCCTAAAATCGGGGGTCGACGAGCAGTACTTC. It translates to CASSLKSGVDEQYF.

The chain employs TRBV11-1 and TRBJ2-2; 10 bases fit TRBD1. The V gene's germline CDR1 is SGHAT and CDR2 FQDESV (reference sequence). This CDR3 has 16 residues. The V segment lost 5 bases and the J segment 6 bases; nucleotides outside the gene matches: 9. The CDR3 coding sequence is TGTGCCAGCAGCACCCGGGACAGGGGAAGCCCCGGGGAGCTGTTTTTT. Translation: CASSTRDRGSPGELFF.

This chain joins TRBV5-1 and TRBJ1-1; TRBD1 aligns across 7 bases. Trimming removed 3 bases from V and 6 bases from J; junction bases left unmatched: 8. Germline CDR1 SGHRS, CDR2 YFSETQ. The CDR3 length is 14 residues. CDR3: CASSWGTALSEAFF. The CDR3 region has the DNA TGCGCCAGCAGCTGGGGGACAGCGCTCTCTGAAGCTTTCTTT.

This chain uses TRBV7-9 with TRBJ2-7; D is possibly TRBD1 (5 bases). CDR1 is SEHNR, CDR2 FQNEAQ, per germline (reference sequence). CDR3 length: 14 amino acids. Trimming pared 5 bases from V and 1 base from J, leaving 12 bases between. CDR3 coding DNA: TGTGCCAGCAGCCAGTTAGGACAATCCTACGAGCAGTACTTC. The encoded protein is CASSQLGQSYEQYF.

The V call is TRBV7-9, the J call TRBJ1-4; the D is unclear. V lost 3 bases and J 7 bases, leaving 15 bases between the germline ends. CDR3 size: 15 residues. Germline V gene lookup returns CDR1 SEHNR and CDR2 FQNEAQ (reference sequence). The CDR3 coding sequence is TGTGCCAGCAGCTTCGAGGAGATGTTGGGTGAAAAACTGTTTTTT. Translating it yields CASSFEEMLGEKLFF.

V usage is TRBV18 and J usage is TRBJ1-2; D gene ambiguous. CDR1 and CDR2 from the germline V gene are KGHSH and LQKENI. With 0 bases removed from V and 4 bases from J, the gap between germline ends came to 6 bases. This CDR3 is built from 13 residues. CDR3 bases: TGTGCCAGCTCACCACCCGAGATCTATGGCTACACCTTC. Translated, it gives CASSPPEIYGYTF.

V is TRBV6-6 and J is TRBJ1-1, with 8 bases lining up with TRBD1. The CDR3 runs 15 residues. CDR1 and CDR2 from the germline V gene are MNHNY and SVGAGI (reference sequence). The ends lost 2 bases at V and 3 bases at J; junction bases unmatched: 5. This chain's CDR3 is CASSYRIQGDTEAFF. The CDR3, as DNA: TGTGCCAGCAGTTACCGAATACAGGGGGACACTGAAGCTTTCTTT.

This clone has a count of ten or more. V usage is TRBV7-3 and J usage is TRBJ1-1; 7 positions match TRBD1. Germline V gene data show CDR1 as SGHTA and CDR2 as FQGTGA. The CDR3 has 17 amino acids. After removal of 1 base from V and 3 bases from J, the junction contained 11 bases not matched to a gene. The CDR3 spells CASSLMGQRREDTEAFF. The CDR3 DNA reads as TGTGCCAGCAGCTTAATGGGACAGCGAAGGGAGGACACTGAAGCTTTCTTT.

The rearrangement joins TRBV5-4 to TRBJ2-2, with TRBD1 as a possible D gene (6 bases). Germline CDR1 and CDR2: SGHNT and YYREEE (reference sequence). The V end was cut by 4 bases, the J end by 6 bases, with 22 bases between. This CDR3 comprises 17 residues. The CDR3 is CASSPQGVRGIPGELFF. Here the CDR3 DNA reads TGTGCCAGCAGCCCGCAAGGTGTCAGGGGAATTCCCGGGGAGCTGTTTTTT.

The chain recombines TRBV5-1 with TRBJ1-1; D not certain. The CDR3 is 13 amino acids. Trimming took 4 bases from V and 6 from J, leaving 13 bases between them. CDR1 and CDR2 from the germline V gene are SGHRS and YFSETQ. CDR3 DNA sequence: TGCGCCAGCAGCACGGGAAGTTTCTCTGAAGCTTTCTTT. Amino acid sequence: CASSTGSFSEAFF. The variable domain in full, with the rest retrieved from reference TRBV5-1 and TRBJ1-1, is KAGVTQTPRYLIKTRGQQVTLSCSPISGHRSVSWYQQTPGQGLQFLFEYFSETQRNKGNFPGRFSGRQFSNSRSEMNVSTLELGDSALYLCASSTGSFSEAFFGQGTRLTVV.

This chain links TRBV7-9 with TRBJ1-2, with 8 bases that match TRBD1. This CDR3 spans 14 amino acids. Per the germline V gene, CDR1 is SEHNR and CDR2 is FQNEAQ (reference sequence). After removal of 5 bases from V and 8 bases from J, the junction contained 10 bases not matched to a gene. This chain's CDR3 is CASSRDPRGQGYTF. The DNA of the CDR3 is TGTGCCAGCAGCCGAGACCCCAGGGGGCAAGGCTACACCTTC.

This sequence joins TRBV18 and TRBJ2-7; TRBD1 agrees at 7 bases. The CDR3 extends over 14 amino acids. V gave up 3 bases and J gave up 2 bases; unmatched junction bases: 4. CDR1 KGHSH and CDR2 LQKENI come from the germline V gene. CDR3 region: CASSPAGGTYEQYF. CDR3 in DNA: TGTGCCAGCTCACCGGCAGGGGGAACCTACGAGCAGTACTTC.

In DNA, the CDR3 is TGTGCCAGCAGTGAAGGGACAGAGCAGTTCTTC. It translates to CASSEGTEQFF. V usage is TRBV6-1 and J usage is TRBJ2-1, with a tentative D call TRBD1 (5 bases). The CDR3 has 11 amino acids. The V and J ends lost 1 base and 10 bases respectively, with 5 bases between them. The germline V gene has CDR1 MNHNS and CDR2 SASEGT.

The genes are TRBV5-1 and TRBJ2-3; D might be TRBD1 (6 bases). The CDR3 runs to 16 residues. CDR1 is SGHRS and CDR2 is YFSETQ in the germline V gene. With 2 bases removed from V and 3 bases from J, the gap between germline ends came to 16 bases. The CDR3 DNA sequence: TGCGCCAGCAGCTTTTGGGGGCGTAGTGCGACAGATACGCAGTATTTT. Amino acids: CASSFWGRSATDTQYF.

This chain uses TRBV28 with TRBJ2-7; no firm D call. V lost 6 bases and J lost 4, with 10 bases in between. The germline V gene has CDR1 MDHEN and CDR2 SYDVKM. The CDR3 is 12 amino acids. CDR3 loop: CASRAGGYEQYF. The DNA for the CDR3 is TGTGCCAGCAGAGCCGGTGGTTACGAGCAGTACTTC.

This clone has a handful of counts. V and J are TRBV19 and TRBJ1-4; a weak D match, TRBD1 (6 bases). Trimming pared 7 bases from V and 8 bases from J, leaving 17 bases between. The CDR3 totals 14 residues. Germline CDR1 is LNHDA and CDR2 is SQIVND (reference sequence). The CDR3 coding sequence is TGTGCCAGTACCCGGACAGCGATAGAGGAAAAACTGTTTTTT. Translated, it gives CASTRTAIEEKLFF. Variable domain in full (rest from reference TRBV19 and TRBJ1-4): DGGITQSPKYLFRKEGQNVTLSCEQNLNHDAMYWYRQDPGQGLRLIYYSQIVNDFQKGDIAEGYSVSREKKESFPLTVTSAQKNPTAFYLCASTRTAIEEKLFFGSGTQLSVL.